This TCR beta chain was sequenced in a study of early T cells in non-severe SARS-CoV-2 infection (dated by TCRdb to the early 2020s). For context, the study as a whole: Because TCR sequencing was done on bulk RNA from unsorted whole blood, the alpha and beta chains could not be paired.

The protocol used for the library was 5' RACE. These reads were obtained on a NextSeq 500. The TCR library protocol attached unique molecular identifiers to individual cDNA molecules to correct for sequencing error and PCR bias. Both TCR alpha and beta chains were sequenced, and tight co-correlation was observed between alpha and beta sequence abundances in each sample. The paper's data handling went like this. Decombinator V4 was used to perform V gene, J gene and CDR3 annotation of TCR sequences. Expanded TCRs were defined as changing significantly between any two time points under a Poisson model with p below 0.0001. TCR abundances were normalised to the total number of TCRs sequenced per sample and expressed as counts per million. MAIT TCRs were defined by TRAV1-2 paired with TRAJ12, TRAJ20 or TRAJ33, and iNKT TCRs by TRAV10 paired with TRAJ18. VDJdb, accessed 1 November 2021, was searched for CMV, EBV and SARS-CoV-2 annotated TCRs, excluding TCRs annotated for multiple antigens. TCRdb cleaned the public reads at Q25 with fastp, built clones with MiXCR and kept in-frame beta chains. Every entry covers one CDR3 protein and lists the most common genes and DNA from its rows. It is TCRdb's table, rather than the study itself, that gives the V and J calls and clone size. The sample table lists over 85,000 distinct CDR3 sequences, around 16% of them with a count of one. The top ten constitute roughly 1.2% of the sample.

Turning to this clonotype: What antigen it recognizes has not been identified. No base-level quality is on record; no much larger clone is a single base apart.

A case-control design nested within a healthcare worker cohort in London, UK, was used, with weekly nasopharyngeal swab PCR tests and blood sampling performed. Healthcare workers were recruited between 23 and 31 March 2020, during the week of the UK lockdown, and were followed weekly for up to roughly 15 weeks. Study-level results and caveats: Matching against VDJdb was skewed toward anti-spike CD8 responses, likely underestimated virus-specific expansions, and missed private and CD4 specificities.

The germline V end is reduced by 2 bases and the J end by 3 bases; junction bases left unmatched: 2. According to the germline V gene, CDR1 reads MDHEN and CDR2 reads SYDVKM. The cysteine opens and the phenylalanine closes a CDR3 of 14 amino acids. Left in the record is the CDR3 DNA by itself, 42 bases read in frame from the first base. Rearrangement joined TRBV28 to TRBJ2-7, with TRBD1 identical over 9 junction bases. Sequenced input: whole blood. The TCR comes from an adult who was a healthcare worker with PCR-confirmed SARS-CoV-2 infection or an uninfected control (not recorded which). The DNA sequence is as follows: TGTGCCAGCAGTTTAACGGACAGGGGCTACGAGCAGTACTTC. Its translation is CASSLTDRGYEQYF.